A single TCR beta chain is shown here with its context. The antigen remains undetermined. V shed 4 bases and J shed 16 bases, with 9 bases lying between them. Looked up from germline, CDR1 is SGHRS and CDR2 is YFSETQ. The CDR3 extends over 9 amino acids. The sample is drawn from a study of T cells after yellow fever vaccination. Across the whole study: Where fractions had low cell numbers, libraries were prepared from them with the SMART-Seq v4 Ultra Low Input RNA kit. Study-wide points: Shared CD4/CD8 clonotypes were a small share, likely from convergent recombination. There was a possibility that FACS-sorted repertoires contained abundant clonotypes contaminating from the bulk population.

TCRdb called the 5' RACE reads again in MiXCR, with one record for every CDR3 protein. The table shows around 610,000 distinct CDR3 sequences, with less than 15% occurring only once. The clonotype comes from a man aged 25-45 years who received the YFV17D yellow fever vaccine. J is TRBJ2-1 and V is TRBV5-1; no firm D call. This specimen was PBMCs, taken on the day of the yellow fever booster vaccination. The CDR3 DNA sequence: TGCGCCAGCAGCCATTTAGGCTTCTTC. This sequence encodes CASSHLGFF.